This entry describes one T cell receptor (beta chain). This sample stems from a study of shared clonotypes between healthy human individuals. This CDR3 has 13 residues. Germline V gives CDR1 SGHDN, CDR2 FVKESK. V dropped 4 bases and J dropped 8 bases, with 14 bases sitting between them. Profiling relied on immunoSEQ multiplex PCR, and the TCRdb table lists in-frame clones only, not all of them. This table holds roughly 1,100,000 clones, around 76% found once. The source material was memory CD4+ T cells sorted from blood. This sample's subset: CD45RA-negative fraction. The chain combines TRBV14 with TRBJ1-2; no clear D. This TCR was sampled from a man between 18 and 35 years old in good health. This CDR3 reads CASSRSTSYGYTF. The CDR3 coding sequence is TGTGCCAGCAGCCGATCGACGAGCTACGGCTACACCTTC. Full variable domain (missing parts from reference TRBV14 and TRBJ1-2): EAGVTQFPSHSVIEKGQTVTLRCDPISGHDNLYWYRRVMGKEIKFLLHFVKESKQDESGMPNNRFLAERTGGTYSTLKVQPAELEDSGVYFCASSRSTSYGYTFGSGTRLTVV.